This TCR beta chain comes out of a study of identical twins. Overall study findings and caveats: Invariant MAIT and iNKT cells may have partly biased zero-insertion analyses.

The germline V gene encodes CDR1 SGHRS and CDR2 YFSETQ. Trimming cost V 2 bases and J 3 bases, with 10 bases left between them. CDR3 size: 14 residues. A universal primer site came from template switching; cDNA carried unique molecular identifiers. Each CDR3 protein gets one entry after TCRdb re-called the 5' RACE reads with MiXCR. This table has approximately 600,000 distinct CDR3 sequences, 9% to 10% appearing once. This clonotype was detected ten times or more. Its target is not known. These data are also associated with another study on yellow fever vaccine responses in identical twins.

The receptor was isolated from a woman aged 18-35 years in good health. The sequenced sample was PBMCs. The rearrangement joins TRBV5-1 to TRBJ2-3; D is unclear. DNA for the CDR3: TGCGCCAGCAGCTTTAGAGACGTGACAGATACGCAGTATTTT. Protein sequence: CASSFRDVTDTQYF.